The 14 T cell receptor beta chains below come from one sample, sequenced in a study of technical replicates of blood from a few donors. Using immunoSEQ multiplex PCR, the repertoire was profiled, and TCRdb retains in-frame clones only, with some absent. The sample yields under 95,000 clones, approximately 94% seen once. What was sequenced was T cells isolated from PBMCs. These receptors all stem from a human donor in good health.

V usage is TRBV7-8 and J usage is TRBJ2-7, with D possibly TRBD1 on 6 matching bases. This CDR3 is 14 amino acids long. Trimming removed 1 base at V and 5 bases at J, with 12 bases between. Germline V gives CDR1 SGHVS, CDR2 FQNEAQ. The chain's CDR3 is CASSLGGQPDEQYF. DNA for the CDR3: TGTGCCAGCAGCTTAGGCGGACAGCCCGACGAGCAGTACTTC.

This clone came up once. The chain employs TRBV13 and TRBJ2-3, with TRBD2 identical over 11 bases. V was clipped by 4 bases and J by 2 bases; unmatched bases: 5. Germline CDR1 and CDR2: PRHDT and FYEKMQ (reference sequence). The CDR3 is 16 residues long. CDR3 sequence: CASSSGGLADTDTQYF. CDR3 DNA: TGTGCCAGCAGCTCGGGGGGACTAGCGGACACAGATACGCAGTATTTT.

The chain combines TRBV2 with TRBJ1-2; D remains unclear. Trimming left V 4 bases short and J 4 bases short, with 13 bases between. This CDR3 has 14 residues. The germline CDR1 and CDR2 sequences are SNHLY and FYNNEI. The CDR3 region is CASSVFTTTYGYTF. The CDR3 DNA is TGTGCCAGCAGTGTTTTTACTACTACCTATGGCTACACCTTC.

The chain joins TRBV19 to TRBJ1-5; weak D call: TRBD1 (6 bases). The CDR3 is 17 residues long. V lost 3 bases and J 6 bases, leaving 21 bases between the germline ends. The germline V gene encodes CDR1 LNHDA and CDR2 SQIVND (reference sequence). This CDR3 reads CASSILVYTGRGQPQHF. DNA for the CDR3: TGTGCCAGTAGTATTCTTGTTTATACAGGGAGGGGTCAGCCCCAGCATTTT.

The chain recombines TRBV6-1 with TRBJ2-5, with 8 positions matching TRBD1. The CDR3 contains 13 residues. Germline assignment: CDR1 MNHNS and CDR2 SASEGT. V lost 7 bases to trimming and J lost 5 bases; unmatched junction nucleotides: 6. The CDR3 region is CASTRTGRETQYF. The CDR3 bases are TGTGCCAGCACACGGACAGGGAGGGAGACCCAGTACTTC.

The chain recombines TRBV19 with TRBJ2-7; 7 bases line up with TRBD1. The length of the CDR3 is 14 residues. Germline trimming cut 5 bases from V and 2 bases from J; bases unmatched to any gene: 6. The germline V gene encodes CDR1 LNHDA and CDR2 SQIVND (reference sequence). This CDR3 reads CASSALTGTYEQYF. The CDR3, as DNA: TGTGCCAGTAGTGCTCTGACAGGGACCTACGAGCAGTACTTC.

The V call is TRBV2, the J call TRBJ2-1; D is perhaps TRBD2 (6 bases). CDR3 length: 16 residues. The ends were cut back, 2 bases at V and 4 bases at J, with 15 bases in the middle. The V gene's germline CDR1 is SNHLY and CDR2 FYNNEI. This CDR3 is CASSELRSGLYNEQFF. The CDR3 nucleotides are TGTGCCAGCAGTGAATTACGTAGCGGTCTTTACAATGAGCAGTTCTTC.

The rearrangement links TRBV5-1 to TRBJ2-2; 9 bases are a match to TRBD2. Germline V CDR1 and CDR2: SGHRS, YFSETQ. The CDR3 is 17 amino acids. Losses at the gene ends were 4 bases for V and 1 base for J; bases not matched to a gene: 8. CDR3 amino acids: CASSLPSSGVNTGELFF. Here the CDR3 DNA reads TGCGCCAGCAGCCTGCCTTCTAGCGGGGTGAACACCGGGGAGCTGTTTTTT.

The rearrangement links TRBV9 to TRBJ1-4, with TRBD1 as a possible D gene (5 bases). Between the trimmed V and J ends, which lost 4 bases and 8 bases, there was a span of 12 bases. This CDR3 contains 13 residues. CDR1 and CDR2 (germline): SGDLS, YYNGEE. The CDR3 protein is CASSPGGGEKLFF. The CDR3 DNA is TGTGCCAGCAGCCCAGGTGGGGGGGAAAAACTGTTTTTT.

This chain links TRBV5-1 with TRBJ2-1, with TRBD2 matching 9 bases. Trimming cost V 4 bases and J 10 bases; bases outside gene matches: 9. The germline V gene encodes CDR1 SGHRS and CDR2 YFSETQ. The CDR3 runs to 14 residues. The DNA for the CDR3 is TGCGCCAGCAGCCCCGGCGGGGGGGCCAACGAGCAGTTCTTC. It encodes CASSPGGGANEQFF.

The chain is built from TRBV6-1 and TRBJ1-1, with D perhaps matching TRBD1 (6 bases). Per germline, CDR1 MNHNS and CDR2 SASEGT. The CDR3 sequence is 14 residues long. V lost 4 bases to trimming and J lost 1 base, with 10 bases between them. The CDR3 DNA sequence: TGTGCCAGCAGTGCCCTACAGGGGAACACTGAAGCTTTCTTT. It specifies CASSALQGNTEAFF.

The chain carries TRBV5-6 and TRBJ1-2; unclear D gene. CDR3 size: 13 residues. Deletions cut 3 bases from V and 12 bases from J, with 18 bases between. Germline V lookup: CDR1 SGHDT, CDR2 YYEEEE. The CDR3 DNA follows: TGTGCCAGCAGCTGGGCAGATAGGGAGAAAAACACCTTC. The encoded protein is CASSWADREKNTF.

This chain uses TRBV5-6 with TRBJ1-6; a possible D gene is TRBD1 (5 bases). This CDR3 is 16 amino acids long. The V end was cut by 0 bases, the J end by 10 bases, with 17 bases between. Germline V CDR1 and CDR2: SGHDT, YYEEEE. The CDR3 sequence is CASSLGGWGGGSPLHF. The CDR3 DNA is TGTGCCAGCAGCTTGGGGGGTTGGGGCGGCGGATCACCCCTCCACTTT.

V is TRBV6-1 and J is TRBJ1-3, with no clear D. The CDR3 sequence is 15 residues long. With 2 bases removed from V and 2 bases from J, the gap between germline ends came to 10 bases. Germline values: CDR1 MNHNS, CDR2 SASEGT. The CDR3 coding sequence is TGTGCCAGCAGTGAAAATGGCGGTGCTGGAAACACCATATATTTT. Translating it yields CASSENGGAGNTIYF.